What follows are 25 T cell receptor beta chains derived from one specimen sequenced in a study of siplizumab effects on memory and regulatory T cells. Produced via immunoSEQ multiplex PCR; TCRdb's table is partial and in-frame only. The sample shows 99,000 or so clones, about 93% of them seen only once. The specimen was CD4+ T cells sorted from blood. The receptor source for this set is a human donor in good health.

The chain has TRBV2 and TRBJ1-1, with D tentatively TRBD1 (6 bases). The CDR3 totals 13 residues. Trimming cost V 7 bases and J 1 base, with 10 bases left between them. The germline gives CDR1 SNHLY, CDR2 FYNNEI. The CDR3 sequence is CASNTGPNTEAFF. Here the CDR3 DNA reads TGTGCCAGCAACACAGGGCCGAACACTGAAGCTTTCTTT.

The chain couples TRBV6-6 to TRBJ1-2; the D is unclear. CDR1 MNHNY and CDR2 SVGAGI come from the germline V gene (reference sequence). V shed 1 base and J shed 2 bases, with 5 bases lying between them. The CDR3 has 13 residues. The CDR3 spells CASSYLANYGYTF. In DNA, the CDR3 is TGTGCCAGCAGTTACTTGGCCAACTATGGCTACACCTTC.

CDR3 nucleotide sequence: TGTGCCAGCAGCTTGGATGGACAGGCGTTGACGGATACCTTC. Encoded protein: CASSLDGQALTDTF. This chain links TRBV5-5 with TRBJ1-2; 7 positions match TRBD1. CDR3 length: 14 residues. Germline assignment: CDR1 SGHKS and CDR2 YYEKEE (reference sequence). V lost 0 bases to trimming and J lost 14 bases; unmatched junction nucleotides: 13.

The chain couples TRBV11-3 to TRBJ1-3, with a weak D call TRBD1 (6 bases). Looked up from germline, CDR1 is SGHNT and CDR2 is YENEEA. The V end was cut by 5 bases, the J end by 0 bases, with 11 bases between. The CDR3 covers 15 residues. The CDR3 protein is CASSPRTVSGNTIYF. DNA of the CDR3: TGTGCCAGCAGCCCCCGGACAGTCTCTGGAAACACCATATATTTT.

CDR3 sequence: CASSAYPGPSNEQFF. CDR3 sequence (DNA): TGTGCCAGCAGTGCCTATCCGGGACCCAGCAATGAGCAGTTCTTC. The V call is TRBV25-1, the J call TRBJ2-1; D possibly matches TRBD1 or TRBD2 (5 bases each). V was pared by 4 bases and J by 6 bases, with 16 bases between. This CDR3 contains 15 residues. Germline lookup yields CDR1 MGHDK and CDR2 SYGVNS.

The rearrangement links TRBV20-1 to TRBJ2-3, with D uncertain. This CDR3 contains 10 residues. V lost 6 bases and J 4 bases, leaving 5 bases between the germline ends. Germline CDR1 is DFQATT and CDR2 is SNEGSKA (reference sequence). CDR3 sequence: CSANPDTQYF. CDR3 sequence (DNA): TGCAGTGCCAACCCAGATACGCAGTATTTT.

The J gene is TRBJ2-7, the V gene TRBV9; perhaps TRBD1 as D (5 bases). The CDR3 spans 13 residues. The V gene lost 4 bases and the J gene lost 6 bases, with 14 bases spanning the gap. CDR1 is SGDLS and CDR2 is YYNGEE in the germline V gene. Here the CDR3 reads CASSPAGLSEQYF. The CDR3 DNA follows: TGTGCCAGCAGCCCGGCAGGGTTAAGCGAGCAGTACTTC.

Written as DNA, the CDR3 is TGCGCCAGCAGCTTGGCCTCGGGGGCCGGGGAGACCCAGTACTTC. This sequence encodes CASSLASGAGETQYF. This chain joins TRBV5-1 and TRBJ2-5, with D perhaps given as TRBD1 or TRBD2 (6 bases each). This CDR3 comprises 15 residues. CDR1 is SGHRS, CDR2 YFSETQ, per germline. The ends were cut back, 0 bases at V and 5 bases at J, with 14 bases in the middle.

This chain links TRBV6-1 with TRBJ1-2, with 10 bases fitting TRBD1. The CDR3 runs to 14 residues. Germline assignment: CDR1 MNHNS and CDR2 SASEGT. Trimming at V came to 2 bases and at J to 7 bases, leaving 4 bases not matched to a gene. The CDR3 region has the DNA TGTGCCAGCAGTGAACGACAGGGGGCGAGTGGCTACACCTTC. Translated: CASSERQGASGYTF.

This clone turned up a few times. The chain carries TRBV6-1 and TRBJ1-6, with 8 bases identical to TRBD1. Losses at the gene ends were 6 bases for V and 10 bases for J; bases not matched to a gene: 5. Germline lookup yields CDR1 MNHNS and CDR2 SASEGT. The CDR3 sequence is 13 residues long. The CDR3 DNA follows: TGTGCCAGCAGGACGGACAGGGACTCACCCCTCCACTTT. Translating it yields CASRTDRDSPLHF.

The V call is TRBV6-5, the J call TRBJ2-1; 9 bases line up with TRBD1. The length of the CDR3 is 15 residues. Looked up from germline, CDR1 is MNHEY and CDR2 is SVGAGI. V shed 2 bases and J 6 bases; nucleotides not matched to a gene: 5. This CDR3 reads CASSYGDRASNEQFF. In DNA, the CDR3 is TGTGCCAGCAGTTACGGGGACAGGGCGTCCAATGAGCAGTTCTTC.

The V call is TRBV7-3, the J call TRBJ2-3; 10 positions agree with TRBD2. V dropped 5 bases and J dropped 6; count of bases not matched to a gene: 11. This CDR3 spans 16 amino acids. Germline V gene data show CDR1 as SGHTA and CDR2 as FQGTGA. CDR3 DNA: TGTGCCAGCAGCCCTGTAGCGGGAGGAGTCGTTGATACGCAGTATTTT. Translation gives CASSPVAGGVVDTQYF.

This chain links TRBV4-2 with TRBJ1-4; D is unresolved. V lost 0 bases and J lost 8, with 10 bases in between. The CDR3 is 14 residues long. Germline V gene data show CDR1 as LGHNA and CDR2 as YNFKEQ. CDR3 nucleotides: TGTGCCAGCAGCCAAGATCACAGCGGAGAAAAACTGTTTTTT. It translates to CASSQDHSGEKLFF.

The V call is TRBV15, the J call TRBJ2-1, with TRBD2 matching over 8 bases. The CDR3 contains 18 residues. Germline V gene sequence: CDR1 LNHNV, CDR2 YYDKDF (reference sequence). The V gene end was trimmed by 0 bases and the J gene end by 6 bases; junction bases not matched to a gene: 13. The DNA for the CDR3 is TGTGCCACCAGCAGAGATCGTCCGGGACTAGGGTCCAGCAATGAGCAGTTCTTC. This encodes CATSRDRPGLGSSNEQFF.

V and J are TRBV4-2 and TRBJ2-1; 11 bases align to TRBD2. Germline V gene sequence: CDR1 LGHNA, CDR2 YNFKEQ. V was clipped by 3 bases and J by 0 bases; unmatched bases: 4. CDR3 length: 17 amino acids. This CDR3 reads CASSHVTSGSSYNEQFF. Here the CDR3 DNA reads TGTGCCAGCAGCCACGTTACTAGCGGGAGCTCCTACAATGAGCAGTTCTTC.

V gene TRBV28 combines with J gene TRBJ1-2; 10 bases agree with TRBD1. The CDR3 is 15 residues long. The germline gives CDR1 MDHEN, CDR2 SYDVKM. V was pared by 4 bases and J by 2 bases, with 4 bases of the junction left unmatched. The CDR3 region is CASSSPGQGNYGYTF. Here the CDR3 DNA reads TGTGCCAGCAGTTCCCCGGGACAGGGGAACTATGGCTACACCTTC.

The chain links TRBV7-2 to TRBJ1-2, with TRBD1 as a possible D gene (6 bases). Trimming stripped 3 bases from V and 4 bases from J, with 15 bases between. Germline V lookup: CDR1 SGHTA, CDR2 FQGNSA. This CDR3 region has 15 residues. In DNA, the CDR3 is TGTGCCAGCAGCTTCTCGACAGGACACGGCTATGGCTACACCTTC. Translation gives CASSFSTGHGYGYTF.

The gene calls are TRBV19 and TRBJ2-1; D gene ambiguous. This CDR3 comprises 11 residues. Germline loops: CDR1 LNHDA, CDR2 SQIVND (reference sequence). Trimming removed 4 bases from V and 8 bases from J, with 6 bases in between. In nucleotides, the CDR3 is TGTGCCAGTAGTAGGGGTCATGAGCAGTTCTTC. It codes for CASSRGHEQFF. Looking up the rest from reference TRBV19 and TRBJ2-1 gives the full variable domain: DGGITQSPKYLFRKEGQNVTLSCEQNLNHDAMYWYRQDPGQGLRLIYYSQIVNDFQKGDIAEGYSVSREKKESFPLTVTSAQKNPTAFYLCASSRGHEQFFGPGTRLTVL.

As concerns this clone: The junction does not match germline at one end; this may be a read error. This chain joins TRBV7-7 and TRBJ2-3, with a weak D call TRBD2 (6 bases). The germline gives CDR1 SSHAT, CDR2 FNYEAQ (reference sequence). The CDR3 covers 16 residues. CDR3 in DNA: TGTGCTAGCAGCTTAATTCCGGGGGACGTCACAGATACGCAGTATTTT. Translating gives CASSLIPGDVTDTQYF.

The chain recombines TRBV19 with TRBJ1-2, with 10 bases that match TRBD1. Germline V lookup: CDR1 LNHDA, CDR2 SQIVND (reference sequence). The CDR3 length is 13 residues. Losses at the gene ends were 6 bases for V and 8 bases for J; bases not matched to a gene: 6. CDR3 region: CASRRQGAWGYTF. The CDR3 DNA is TGTGCCAGTAGGCGACAGGGGGCCTGGGGCTACACCTTC.

V usage is TRBV4-1 and J usage is TRBJ2-7; 11 bases align to TRBD2. The V gene end was trimmed by 1 base and the J gene end by 3 bases; junction bases not matched to a gene: 5. The length of the CDR3 is 16 residues. Looked up from germline, CDR1 is MGHRA and CDR2 is YSYEKL. The CDR3 nucleotides read TGCGCCAGCAGCCAAGCTCGGCTAGCGGGGGGCTACGAGCAGTACTTC. This encodes CASSQARLAGGYEQYF.

The chain joins TRBV4-1 to TRBJ2-3; 8 bases line up with TRBD2. There are 16 residues in the CDR3. Germline CDR1 MGHRA, CDR2 YSYEKL. The V segment lost 3 bases and the J segment 2 bases; nucleotides outside the gene matches: 7. CDR3 loop: CASSHPGGRTTDTQYF. The CDR3 nucleotides read TGCGCCAGCAGCCACCCAGGCGGGAGGACCACAGATACGCAGTATTTT.

J is TRBJ1-2 and V is TRBV7-2, with TRBD1 as a possible D gene (6 bases). The CDR3 spans 14 residues. V dropped 7 bases and J dropped 6 bases, with 18 bases sitting between them. Germline V gene lookup returns CDR1 SGHTA and CDR2 FQGNSA. This CDR3 reads CASTRRGAWDGYTF. The CDR3 DNA follows: TGTGCCAGCACCCGCAGGGGCGCTTGGGATGGCTACACCTTC.

The chain is built from TRBV5-1 and TRBJ2-2; D may be TRBD1 (6 bases). Between the trimmed V and J ends, which lost 0 bases and 0 bases, there was a span of 9 bases. Germline CDR1 SGHRS, CDR2 YFSETQ. This CDR3 is built from 16 residues. The CDR3 sequence: CASSLVYRANTGELFF. The DNA for the CDR3 is TGCGCCAGCAGCTTGGTATACAGGGCGAACACCGGGGAGCTGTTTTTT.

The V and J genes are TRBV7-3 and TRBJ2-7; D is perhaps TRBD2 (6 bases). The CDR3 consists of 14 residues. The V and J ends lost 3 bases and 1 base respectively, with 10 bases between them. Germline CDR1 reads SGHTA; CDR2 reads FQGTGA. The CDR3 sequence: CASSFGGISYEQYF. In DNA form, the CDR3 reads TGTGCCAGCAGCTTCGGGGGAATTTCCTACGAGCAGTACTTC. Supplemented by reference TRBV7-3 and TRBJ2-7, the full variable domain reads GAGVSQTPSNKVTEKGKYVELRCDPISGHTALYWYRQSLGQGPEFLIYFQGTGAADDSGLPNDRFFAVRPEGSVSTLKIQRTERGDSAVYLCASSFGGISYEQYFGPGTRLTVT.